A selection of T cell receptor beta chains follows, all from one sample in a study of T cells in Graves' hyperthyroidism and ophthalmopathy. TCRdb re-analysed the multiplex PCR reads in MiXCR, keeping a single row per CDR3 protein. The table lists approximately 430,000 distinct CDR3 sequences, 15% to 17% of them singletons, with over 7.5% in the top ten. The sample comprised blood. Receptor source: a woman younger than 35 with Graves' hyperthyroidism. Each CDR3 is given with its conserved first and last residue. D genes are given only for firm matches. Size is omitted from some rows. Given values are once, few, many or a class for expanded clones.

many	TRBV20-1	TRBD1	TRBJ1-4	TGCAGTGCTATCGACAGGGCTGATGAAAAACTGTTTTTT	CSAIDRADEKLFF
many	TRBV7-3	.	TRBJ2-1	TGTGCCAGCAGCTTAATCGTGGGAGGAAGGAATGAGCAGTTCTTC	CASSLIVGGRNEQFF
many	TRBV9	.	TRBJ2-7	TGTGCCAGCAGCGTAACCGGGCAGGTGAGCTCCTACGAGCAGTACTTC	CASSVTGQVSSYEQYF
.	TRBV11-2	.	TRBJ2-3	TGTGCCAGCAGCACCGGGACAAAAGATACGCAGTATTTT	CASSTGTKDTQYF
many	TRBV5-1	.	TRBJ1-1	TGCGCCAGCAGCTTCAAGGGGGACACTGAAGCTTTCTTT	CASSFKGDTEAFF
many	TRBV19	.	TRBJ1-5	TGTGCCAGTAGTACCGAACAGGGACCGACTGATCAGCCCCAGCATTTT	CASSTEQGPTDQPQHF
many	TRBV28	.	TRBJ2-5	TGTGCCAGCAGTTTGGATGCAGGGCCAGAGACCCAGTACTTC	CASSLDAGPETQYF
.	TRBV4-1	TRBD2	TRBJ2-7	TGCGCCAGCAGCCAAGACAGCGGGGGGGCCAGAGGCGAGCAGTACTTC	CASSQDSGGARGEQYF
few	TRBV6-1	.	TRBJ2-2	TGTGCCAGCAGCAGGCAGGGTAACTCACTCACCGGGGAGCTGTTTTTT	CASSRQGNSLTGELFF
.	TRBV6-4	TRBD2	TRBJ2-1	TGTGCCAGCAGTGACTCATCTAGCGGGCGGGGTGAGCAGTTCTTC	CASSDSSSGRGEQFF
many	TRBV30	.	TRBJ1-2	TGTGCCTGGAGTAACCTTCTAAGGGGCGCAGGGTATGGCTACACCTTC	CAWSNLLRGAGYGYTF
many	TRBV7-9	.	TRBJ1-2	TGTGCCAGCAGCTTAGGCGGGGGTAACTATGGCTACACCTTC	CASSLGGGNYGYTF